A single sample is the source of the 6 T cell receptor beta chains below, sequenced in a study of T cells in Graves' hyperthyroidism and ophthalmopathy. RNA transcripts gave rise to amplified TCR beta CDR3 regions. The TCR CDR3 was amplified in a first-round RT-PCR using the HTBI primer set. TCRdb re-called the multiplex PCR reads through MiXCR, storing one row per CDR3 protein. The data hold nearly 600,000 distinct CDR3 sequences, with 14% observed a single time. The sample consisted of blood. These receptors originate from a woman aged 18-30 years with Graves' ophthalmopathy.

This clonotype was found many times. The chain couples TRBV12-3 or TRBV12-4 to TRBJ2-7; TRBD2 matches at 8 bases. The CDR3 runs 14 residues. V shed 8 bases and J 5 bases; nucleotides not matched to a gene: 11. CDR3 DNA sequence: TGTGCCAGCGCCCGGACGGGAGGGCCCCACGAGCAGTACTTC. Its translation is CASARTGGPHEQYF.

This clonotype was observed at least ten times. The rearrangement uses TRBV5-1 and TRBJ2-3; TRBD1 aligns across 10 bases. The CDR3 is 16 residues long. The V and J ends lost 4 bases and 7 bases, in that order; junction bases with no gene match: 12. Germline V lookup: CDR1 SGHRS, CDR2 YFSETQ. CDR3 nucleotides: TGCGCCAGCAGCACAGCTCCGGGACAGGGGATATATACGCAGTATTTT. This gives the protein CASSTAPGQGIYTQYF.

This clonotype has a handful of counts. This chain joins TRBV27 and TRBJ2-7, with 9 bases aligning to TRBD2. The CDR3 totals 15 residues. With V trimmed by 3 bases and J by 3 bases, 6 bases remained unmatched. Germline assignment: CDR1 MNHEY and CDR2 SMNVEV (reference sequence). The CDR3 loop reads CASSLATSGVYEQYF. The CDR3 bases are TGTGCCAGCAGTTTGGCGACTAGCGGTGTCTACGAGCAGTACTTC.

V and J are TRBV9 and TRBJ2-3; TRBD1 agrees at 9 bases. Germline values: CDR1 SGDLS, CDR2 YYNGEE. Trimming removed 3 bases from V and 7 bases from J; junction bases left unmatched: 15. This CDR3 contains 17 residues. CDR3 protein: CASSETPQGAGPNTQYF. In DNA form, the CDR3 reads TGTGCCAGCAGCGAGACCCCACAGGGGGCGGGCCCGAATACGCAGTATTTT.

This clonotype was picked up a small number of times. V is TRBV7-3 and J is TRBJ2-1, with 15 bases identical to TRBD2. The CDR3 contains 14 residues. The V segment lost 5 bases and the J segment 15 bases; nucleotides outside the gene matches: 8. Germline CDR1 SGHTA, CDR2 FQGTGA. CDR3 nucleotides: TGTGCCAGCAGCCGGACTAGCGGGAGGGTAAGCCTGTTCTTC. Encoded protein: CASSRTSGRVSLFF.

This clonotype was seen at least ten times. The chain employs TRBV9 and TRBJ1-1; D unresolved. Germline assignment: CDR1 SGDLS and CDR2 YYNGEE. The CDR3 has 14 residues. Trimming removed 0 bases from V and 4 bases from J, with 10 bases in between. The CDR3 reads CASSVGGYGTEAFF. CDR3 in DNA: TGTGCCAGCAGCGTAGGAGGGTATGGCACTGAAGCTTTCTTT. The full variable domain, rest sourced from reference TRBV9 and TRBJ1-1, is DSGVTQTPKHLITATGQRVTLRCSPRSGDLSVYWYQQSLDQGLQFLIQYYNGEERAKGNILERFSAQQFPDLHSELNLSSLELGDSALYFCASSVGGYGTEAFFGQGTRLTVV.